Shown below are 7 T cell receptor beta chains from a single sample sequenced in a study of molecular identifiers for immune sequencing clone quantification. MiXCR was run by TCRdb on the PCR reads, yielding one entry per CDR3 protein. Of under 800,000 distinct CDR3 sequences in the sample, 25% were seen once. Source material: naive CD8+ T cells from blood, with Jurkat cell RNA spiked in. Regarding subset: FACS-sorted CD8+CD4-CCR7+CD45RA+ naive T cells. These receptors all come from a human donor in good health. Some libraries in this study had Jurkat cell RNA spiked in.

This chain joins TRBV20-1 and TRBJ2-7; 16 nucleotides align to TRBD2. J was trimmed by 4 bases and V by 7 bases; bases with no gene match: 10. Germline V lookup: CDR1 DFQATT, CDR2 SNEGSKA (reference sequence). The CDR3 is 16 amino acids. Here the CDR3 DNA reads TGCAGTGGGATCCCGGGACTAGCGGGAGGGCCTTACGAGCAGTACTTC. Translation gives CSGIPGLAGGPYEQYF.

The rearrangement joins TRBV6-1 to TRBJ1-5; D is unclear. V gave up 3 bases and J gave up 0 bases, with 9 bases separating them. Germline loops: CDR1 MNHNS, CDR2 SASEGT. The CDR3 has 15 amino acids. Written as DNA, the CDR3 is TGTGCCAGCAGTGAGGGCCCATATAGCAATCAGCCCCAGCATTTT. This gives the protein CASSEGPYSNQPQHF.

Points on this clonotype: Since a much larger clone is just one base distant, this may be a read error. This chain links TRBV11-2 with TRBJ2-4; D unresolved. CDR3 size: 13 residues. CDR1 and CDR2 from the germline V gene are SGHAT and FQNNGV. The chain's CDR3 is CSSSLEVENIQYF. The CDR3 DNA follows: TGTTCCAGCAGCTTAGAGGTAGAAAACATTCAGTACTTC.

Remarks on this clonotype: This clone may be a read error of a much larger clone one base away. V usage is TRBV5-1 and J usage is TRBJ1-1, with 8 bases matching TRBD1. CDR1 and CDR2 (germline): SGHRS, YFSETQ. CDR3 length: 13 amino acids. The CDR3 coding sequence is TGCGCCAGCAGCTTGGGGACAGGGCCTGAAGCTTCCTTT. Its translation is CASSLGTGPEASF.

This clonotype was counted at least ten times. The chain couples TRBV19 to TRBJ2-1; no reliable D call. V was clipped by 5 bases and J by 0 bases, with 14 bases between them. Germline CDR1 reads LNHDA; CDR2 reads SQIVND (reference sequence). This CDR3 spans 16 amino acids. The CDR3 region is CASSHGRRSSYNEQFF. The CDR3 DNA reads as TGTGCCAGTAGTCACGGACGGCGAAGCTCCTACAATGAGCAGTTCTTC.

The rearrangement links TRBV20-1 to TRBJ2-7, with TRBD1 matching over 9 bases. The CDR3 loop spans 14 amino acids. Losses at the gene ends were 2 bases for V and 4 bases for J; bases not matched to a gene: 6. In germline, CDR1 is DFQATT, CDR2 SNEGSKA (reference sequence). The CDR3 reads CSARRTGELYEQYF. CDR3 in DNA: TGCAGTGCTAGAAGGACAGGGGAGCTATACGAGCAGTACTTC.

This clonotype has more than one count but fewer than ten. The chain carries TRBV27 and TRBJ2-1, with 10 positions matching TRBD2. The CDR3 loop spans 16 amino acids. CDR1 is MNHEY, CDR2 SMNVEV, per germline (reference sequence). V trimming: 5 bases; J trimming: 5 bases; junction bases outside the gene matches: 9. The CDR3 nucleotides read TGTGCCAGCAGTGGTAGGTTAGCGGGGGGTAACAATGAGCAGTTCTTC. As protein: CASSGRLAGGNNEQFF.